One and the same sample provided the 9 T cell receptor beta chains below, sequenced in a study of technical replicates of blood from a few donors. Produced via immunoSEQ multiplex PCR; TCRdb's table is partial and in-frame only. Among some 87,000 clones listed, 95% to 98% were seen once. The specimen sequenced was T cells isolated from PBMCs. These receptors were collected from a human donor in good health.

V is TRBV5-5 and J is TRBJ2-7; 10 nucleotides match TRBD2. This CDR3 comprises 16 residues. The junction had 8 bases not matched to a gene; V was cut back by 1 base and J by 4 bases. The germline gives CDR1 SGHKS, CDR2 YYEKEE (reference sequence). The CDR3 nucleotides are TGTGCCAGCAGCTTGAGCGGGAGGGCCCTAGGATACGAGCAGTACTTC. It is translated as CASSLSGRALGYEQYF.

This chain links TRBV6-5 with TRBJ1-1; D remains ambiguous. CDR3 size: 15 residues. With 6 bases removed from V and 0 bases from J, the gap between germline ends came to 14 bases. Germline V gene sequence: CDR1 MNHEY, CDR2 SVGAGI. The CDR3: CASSPMDGVNTEAFF. The CDR3 DNA reads TGTGCCAGCAGCCCAATGGACGGGGTGAACACTGAAGCTTTCTTT.

Here the CDR3 DNA reads TGTGCCAGCAGCCTCGGGACTACTGAAGCTTTCTTT. This encodes CASSLGTTEAFF. This chain connects TRBV7-9 to TRBJ1-1; TRBD1 might be the D (5 bases). Germline V gene data show CDR1 as SEHNR and CDR2 as FQNEAQ (reference sequence). V shed 5 bases and J shed 5 bases, with 9 bases lying between them. This CDR3 spans 12 amino acids.

The V and J genes are TRBV11-3 and TRBJ2-7; 9 bases are shared with TRBD2. Germline values: CDR1 SGHNT, CDR2 YENEEA. There are 16 residues in the CDR3. The V gene end was trimmed by 5 bases and the J gene end by 2 bases; junction bases not matched to a gene: 10. The CDR3 sequence is CASSIAPLAGTYEQYF. The DNA of the CDR3 is TGTGCCAGCAGCATAGCCCCCCTAGCGGGGACCTACGAGCAGTACTTC.

The chain joins TRBV5-1 to TRBJ2-5, with D possibly matching TRBD1 (6 bases). V lost 0 bases and J lost 2, with 8 bases in between. Germline V CDR1 and CDR2: SGHRS, YFSETQ. The CDR3 is 14 amino acids. CDR3 sequence (DNA): TGCGCCAGCAGCTTGGAGGACAGACAAGAGACCCAGTACTTC. It specifies CASSLEDRQETQYF.

This clone appeared a single time. The V call is TRBV2, the J call TRBJ1-2; TRBD1 matches 11 bases. Germline lookup yields CDR1 SNHLY and CDR2 FYNNEI. This CDR3 has 14 amino acids. The trim removed 5 bases at V and 7 bases at J, leaving 6 bases unmatched. The CDR3 protein is CASSNTGTGGGYTF. CDR3 DNA: TGTGCCAGCAGTAATACCGGGACAGGGGGTGGCTACACCTTC.

This clone was seen a handful of times. The V call is TRBV7-2, the J call TRBJ1-2; D is possibly TRBD1 (6 bases). Looked up from germline, CDR1 is SGHTA and CDR2 is FQGNSA. This CDR3 is 14 amino acids long. Trimming left V 0 bases short and J 6 bases short, with 11 bases between. CDR3 residues: CASSLASGDHGYTF. CDR3 nucleotide sequence: TGTGCCAGCAGCTTAGCATCAGGGGACCATGGCTACACCTTC.

The chain has TRBV2 and TRBJ2-3, with a weak D call TRBD2 (6 bases). Germline loops: CDR1 SNHLY, CDR2 FYNNEI. V was clipped by 6 bases and J by 1 base, with 14 bases between them. CDR3 length: 15 residues. CDR3 protein: CASSRLEIGTDTQYF. CDR3 in DNA: TGTGCCAGCAGCAGACTAGAAATCGGCACAGATACGCAGTATTTT.

This clone is a singleton in its sample. The chain recombines TRBV7-6 with TRBJ1-1; 9 bases align to TRBD1. The CDR3 extends over 16 amino acids. V lost 4 bases, J lost 0 bases, and 6 bases stayed unmatched. CDR1 and CDR2 (germline): SGHVS, FNYEAQ. The CDR3 nucleotides read TGTGCCAGCAGCTCTGACAGGGGGAGTATGAACACTGAAGCTTTCTTT. Residues: CASSSDRGSMNTEAFF.